The 5 T cell receptor beta chains given below trace back to one sample, sequenced in a study of cytomegalovirus exposure and HLA in healthy donors. PCR was performed using 60 Vbeta and 13 Jbeta primers. The repertoire was sequenced with immunoSEQ multiplex PCR; TCRdb's copy has only in-frame clones and lacks some. The sample shows approximately 120,000 clones, roughly 68% of them seen only once. Sequencing was performed on PBMCs. The source is a woman aged 45 to 65 in good health and CMV-seropositive.

The rearrangement joins TRBV25-1 to TRBJ2-1; 10 bases align to TRBD2. The CDR3 sequence is 16 residues long. V was pared by 4 bases and J by 7 bases, with 10 bases of the junction left unmatched. Germline CDR1 reads MGHDK; CDR2 reads SYGVNS. The CDR3 region is CASSGAPAGGRNEQFF. DNA for the CDR3: TGTGCCAGCAGTGGAGCCCCAGCGGGGGGGAGGAATGAGCAGTTCTTC. The full variable domain, completed using reference TRBV25-1 and TRBJ2-1, is EADIYQTPRYLVIGTGKKITLECSQTMGHDKMYWYQQDPGMELHLIHYSYGVNSTEKGDLSSESTVSRIRTEHFPLTLESARPSHTSQYLCASSGAPAGGRNEQFFGPGTRLTVL.

The V and J genes are TRBV15 and TRBJ2-5; no clear D. The V gene's germline CDR1 is LNHNV and CDR2 YYDKDF (reference sequence). This CDR3 contains 16 residues. Trimming shortened V by 0 bases and J by 1 base, and 12 bases separated the two germline ends. This chain's CDR3 is CATSRDDLVVQETQYF. The DNA of the CDR3 is TGTGCCACCAGCAGAGATGATTTAGTAGTCCAAGAGACCCAGTACTTC.

This chain uses TRBV15 with TRBJ1-3, with D possibly TRBD1 on 5 matching bases. This CDR3 is 15 amino acids long. V was clipped by 8 bases and J by 2 bases, with 16 bases between them. Germline V gene sequence: CDR1 LNHNV, CDR2 YYDKDF (reference sequence). The CDR3 protein is CATAPGGSAGNTIYF. Here the CDR3 DNA reads TGTGCCACCGCCCCTGGGGGGTCAGCTGGAAACACCATATATTTT.

Notes on this clone: The junction and the germline gene differ at one end; a read error may be behind it. The chain carries TRBV7-9 and TRBJ2-3, with D uncertain. CDR1 is SEHNR and CDR2 is FQNEAQ in the germline V gene (reference sequence). This CDR3 comprises 12 residues. The CDR3 spells CSSTLSSDTQYF. For the CDR3, the DNA is TGTTCCAGCACCCTATCGTCCGATACGCAGTATTTT.

This clone has more than one count but fewer than ten. V usage is TRBV5-1 and J usage is TRBJ1-6, with 7 bases that match TRBD1. V lost 0 bases and J lost 9; bases outside the gene matches: 6. The CDR3 length is 15 residues. The V gene's germline CDR1 is SGHRS and CDR2 YFSETQ. The CDR3 DNA is TGCGCCAGCAGCTTGGCCACAGGGGTCGGTTCACCCCTCCACTTT. Protein: CASSLATGVGSPLHF.